A single sample is the source of the 21 T cell receptor beta chains below, sequenced in a study of cytomegalovirus exposure and HLA in healthy donors. The table came from immunoSEQ multiplex PCR; TCRdb's copy has only in-frame clones and leaves some out. Counted here are 150,000 to 200,000 clones, approximately 96% occurring once; the ten biggest clones make up around 0.9%. Source material: PBMCs. These receptors all come from a woman aged 18-29 years in good health and CMV-seronegative.

This clone was recorded only once. The V call is TRBV19, the J call TRBJ1-3; a possible D gene is TRBD1 (6 bases). CDR1 is LNHDA, CDR2 SQIVND, per germline (reference sequence). The V gene lost 7 bases and the J gene lost 0 bases, with 13 bases spanning the gap. The CDR3 has 15 amino acids. The DNA for the CDR3 is TGTGCCAGTAATGGGGGCACCTTCTCTGGAAACACCATATATTTT. Translating it yields CASNGGTFSGNTIYF.

The rearrangement joins TRBV5-6 to TRBJ2-3, with 7 bases that match TRBD2. Unmatched junction bases numbered 9, after V lost 3 bases and J lost 5 bases. Germline V gives CDR1 SGHDT, CDR2 YYEEEE. The CDR3 is 15 amino acids. This CDR3 is CASSSGRNRVDTQYF. For the CDR3, the DNA is TGTGCCAGCAGCTCCGGGAGGAATAGGGTAGATACGCAGTATTTT.

The chain employs TRBV10-3 and TRBJ1-2, with a weak D call TRBD1 (6 bases). The germline V gene encodes CDR1 ENHRY and CDR2 SYGVKD. The CDR3 has 15 amino acids. V lost 3 bases to trimming and J lost 5 bases, with 16 bases between them. In nucleotides, the CDR3 is TGTGCCATCAGTGACAAGGGGGACGACCTATATGGCTACACCTTC. This encodes CAISDKGDDLYGYTF.

The chain recombines TRBV7-2 with TRBJ2-7; tentative D call: TRBD2 (6 bases). This CDR3 comprises 17 residues. Germline V CDR1 and CDR2: SGHTA, FQGNSA. V was trimmed by 2 bases and J by 5 bases, leaving 22 bases between them. DNA of the CDR3: TGTGCCAGCAGCTTATGGATAGCCTCGGCGGGACTCGACGAGCAGTACTTC. This gives the protein CASSLWIASAGLDEQYF.

The rearrangement joins TRBV19 to TRBJ2-3; 10 positions agree with TRBD1. V shed 7 bases, J shed 2 bases, and the junction held 3 bases outside the gene matches. Germline CDR1 and CDR2: LNHDA and SQIVND (reference sequence). The CDR3 contains 14 residues. The CDR3 loop reads CASTGTGVTDTQYF. DNA for the CDR3: TGTGCCAGTACGGGGACAGGGGTCACAGATACGCAGTATTTT.

The J gene is TRBJ1-2, the V gene TRBV10-2; possible D gene TRBD1, 5 bases. Per germline, CDR1 WSHSY and CDR2 SAAADI. The CDR3 extends over 16 amino acids. Trimming took off 0 bases at V and 4 bases at J, with 15 bases between the two ends. The CDR3 spells CASSESKRGVAYGYTF. The CDR3 DNA is TGCGCCAGCAGTGAGTCGAAACGGGGGGTAGCCTATGGCTACACCTTC.

In DNA, the CDR3 is TGTGCCAGCAGCCAAGTAGCGGGGGGGCTGACCGGGGAGCTGTTTTTT. Translation: CASSQVAGGLTGELFF. The chain couples TRBV4-2 to TRBJ2-2; TRBD2 agrees at 11 bases. The CDR3 runs 16 residues. Germline lookup yields CDR1 LGHNA and CDR2 YNFKEQ. Trimming at V came to 1 base and at J to 5 bases, leaving 3 bases not matched to a gene.

This chain uses TRBV5-1 with TRBJ2-7; possible D gene TRBD1, 5 bases. Looked up from germline, CDR1 is SGHRS and CDR2 is YFSETQ. Trimming shortened V by 5 bases and J by 4 bases, and 13 bases separated the two germline ends. The CDR3 spans 13 residues. For the CDR3, the DNA is TGCGCCAGCAGGGGTCCAGGGCCATACGAGCAGTACTTC. It codes for CASRGPGPYEQYF.

This rearrangement joins TRBV19 to TRBJ1-4, with D unresolved. V shed 2 bases and J shed 0 bases, with 4 bases lying between them. The CDR3 has 14 residues. Germline loops: CDR1 LNHDA, CDR2 SQIVND (reference sequence). The CDR3 DNA is TGTGCCAGTAGTATAACTGCAACTAATGAAAAACTGTTTTTT. It translates to CASSITATNEKLFF.

V is TRBV2 and J is TRBJ2-7, with 9 nucleotides matching TRBD1. The germline V gene encodes CDR1 SNHLY and CDR2 FYNNEI. With V trimmed by 7 bases and J by 5 bases, 9 bases remained unmatched. This CDR3 spans 14 amino acids. CDR3 in DNA: TGTGCCAGCACCTTACACAGGGGGCTGGACGAGCAGTACTTC. This codes for CASTLHRGLDEQYF.

This sequence joins TRBV14 and TRBJ2-3; TRBD1 aligns across 7 bases. This CDR3 is built from 15 residues. Germline CDR1 is SGHDN and CDR2 is FVKESK. J gave up 1 base and V 3 bases, and 4 bases lay outside the gene matches. CDR3 residues: CASSQGQSRTDTQYF. CDR3 sequence (DNA): TGTGCCAGCAGCCAGGGACAGTCCCGCACAGATACGCAGTATTTT.

J is TRBJ2-2 and V is TRBV9, with D unclear. This CDR3 region has 15 residues. From germline, CDR1 is SGDLS and CDR2 YYNGEE. The ends were cut back, 3 bases at V and 0 bases at J, with 9 bases in the middle. CDR3 in DNA: TGTGCCAGCAGCGCCAGGCAGGCGAACACCGGGGAGCTGTTTTTT. This encodes CASSARQANTGELFF. The whole variable domain, filled in from reference TRBV9 and TRBJ2-2, reads DSGVTQTPKHLITATGQRVTLRCSPRSGDLSVYWYQQSLDQGLQFLIQYYNGEERAKGNILERFSAQQFPDLHSELNLSSLELGDSALYFCASSARQANTGELFFGEGSRLTVL.

The chain employs TRBV7-3 and TRBJ1-1; tentatively, D is TRBD1 (6 bases). Between the trimmed V and J ends, which lost 3 bases and 5 bases, there was a span of 13 bases. This CDR3 comprises 14 residues. Germline lookup yields CDR1 SGHTA and CDR2 FQGTGA. The CDR3 DNA is TGTGCCAGCAGCTTTGCAGGGGTGGGGACTGAAGCTTTCTTT. Amino acid sequence: CASSFAGVGTEAFF. Looking up the rest from reference TRBV7-3 and TRBJ1-1 gives the full variable domain: GAGVSQTPSNKVTEKGKYVELRCDPISGHTALYWYRQSLGQGPEFLIYFQGTGAADDSGLPNDRFFAVRPEGSVSTLKIQRTERGDSAVYLCASSFAGVGTEAFFGQGTRLTVV.

V is TRBV4-1 and J is TRBJ2-1; tentatively, D is TRBD2 (6 bases). V was cut by 1 base and J by 8 bases, with 24 bases left in between. The CDR3 is 18 amino acids. Germline-derived CDR1 and CDR2 are MGHRA and YSYEKL. CDR3: CASSQGGVRGPPGYEQFF. The CDR3 region has the DNA TGCGCCAGCAGCCAAGGAGGGGTGCGGGGTCCCCCCGGCTATGAGCAGTTCTTC.

V and J are TRBV5-1 and TRBJ2-5, with 7 bases matching TRBD2. V shed 2 bases and J 2 bases; nucleotides not matched to a gene: 15. The CDR3 has 18 amino acids. The germline gives CDR1 SGHRS, CDR2 YFSETQ. The CDR3 loop is CASSLAPASGPFQETQYF. The CDR3 DNA follows: TGCGCCAGCAGCTTAGCTCCAGCTAGCGGACCCTTTCAAGAGACCCAGTACTTC.

The genes are TRBV27 and TRBJ1-1, with 8 bases aligning to TRBD1. Germline CDR1 and CDR2: MNHEY and SMNVEV (reference sequence). The CDR3 loop spans 13 amino acids. The ends lost 5 bases at V and 12 bases at J; junction bases unmatched: 11. CDR3 sequence (DNA): TGTGCCAGCAGTAGAGGGACAGGTGGGAAATCTTTCTTT. It translates to CASSRGTGGKSFF.

The chain uses TRBV9 and TRBJ2-3; the match to TRBD1 covers 7 bases. The V segment lost 5 bases and the J segment 0 bases; nucleotides outside the gene matches: 15. CDR1 and CDR2 from the germline V gene are SGDLS and YYNGEE. The length of the CDR3 is 18 residues. This CDR3 reads CASSNTRDRKTSTDTQYF. The CDR3 DNA reads as TGTGCCAGCAGTAACACTCGGGACAGAAAAACTAGCACAGATACGCAGTATTTT. Looking up the rest from reference TRBV9 and TRBJ2-3 gives the full variable domain: DSGVTQTPKHLITATGQRVTLRCSPRSGDLSVYWYQQSLDQGLQFLIQYYNGEERAKGNILERFSAQQFPDLHSELNLSSLELGDSALYFCASSNTRDRKTSTDTQYFGPGTRLTVL.

V usage is TRBV11-2 and J usage is TRBJ2-3, with D tentatively TRBD2 (5 bases). The CDR3 spans 14 residues. Trimming pared 1 base from V and 2 bases from J, leaving 7 bases between. Germline values: CDR1 SGHAT, CDR2 FQNNGV. The CDR3 here is CASSLAGITDTQYF. CDR3 nucleotide sequence: TGTGCCAGCAGCTTAGCCGGGATCACAGATACGCAGTATTTT.

This rearrangement joins TRBV18 to TRBJ2-5; D possibly corresponds to TRBD2 (5 bases). In germline, CDR1 is KGHSH, CDR2 LQKENI. CDR3 length: 15 amino acids. V was clipped by 3 bases and J by 5 bases, with 16 bases between them. CDR3 loop: CASSPETTLRETQYF. The CDR3 region has the DNA TGTGCCAGCTCACCCGAGACTACCCTAAGGGAGACCCAGTACTTC.

V gene TRBV6-1 combines with J gene TRBJ2-1, with 8 bases aligning to TRBD1. V shed 2 bases, J shed 3 bases, and the junction held 6 bases outside the gene matches. The germline gives CDR1 MNHNS, CDR2 SASEGT. The CDR3 sequence is 16 residues long. CDR3: CASSELGTGGYNEQFF. The CDR3 DNA sequence: TGTGCCAGCAGTGAATTGGGTACAGGGGGCTACAATGAGCAGTTCTTC.

The rearrangement uses TRBV7-2 and TRBJ1-5; D is unclear. The CDR3 spans 14 residues. Germline CDR1 reads SGHTA; CDR2 reads FQGNSA. V lost 5 bases and J lost 3, with 11 bases in between. CDR3 in amino acids: CASSAGRHNQPQHF. CDR3 DNA: TGTGCCAGCAGCGCTGGGAGGCACAATCAGCCCCAGCATTTT.